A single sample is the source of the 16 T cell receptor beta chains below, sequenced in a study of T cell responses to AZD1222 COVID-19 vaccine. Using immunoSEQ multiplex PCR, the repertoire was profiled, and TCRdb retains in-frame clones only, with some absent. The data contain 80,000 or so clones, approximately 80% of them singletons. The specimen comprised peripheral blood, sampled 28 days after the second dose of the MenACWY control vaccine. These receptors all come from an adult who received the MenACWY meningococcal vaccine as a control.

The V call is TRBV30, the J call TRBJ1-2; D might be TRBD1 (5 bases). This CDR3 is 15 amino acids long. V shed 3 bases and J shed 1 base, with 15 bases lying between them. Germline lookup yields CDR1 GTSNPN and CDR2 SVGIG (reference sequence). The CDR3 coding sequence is TGTGCCTGGAGGGTTGCAGGGAAGGGTAACTATGGCTACACCTTC. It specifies CAWRVAGKGNYGYTF.

The CDR3 DNA follows: TGTGCCAGCAGCTTACTTTTACAGGGGCCCACTGAAGCTTTCTTT. Translation: CASSLLLQGPTEAFF. The chain combines TRBV7-2 with TRBJ1-1; TRBD1 matches at 7 bases. The CDR3 covers 15 residues. Trimming took 2 bases from V and 4 from J; bases not matched to a gene: 7. Per germline, CDR1 SGHTA and CDR2 FQGNSA.

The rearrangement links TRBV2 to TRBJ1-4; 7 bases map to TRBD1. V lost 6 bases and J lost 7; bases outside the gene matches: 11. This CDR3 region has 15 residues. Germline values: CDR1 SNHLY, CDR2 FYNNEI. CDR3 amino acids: CASRVRQGRGEKLFF. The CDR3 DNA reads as TGTGCCAGCAGAGTGCGACAGGGCCGCGGTGAAAAACTGTTTTTT. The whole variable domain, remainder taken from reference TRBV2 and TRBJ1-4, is EPEVTQTPSHQVTQMGQEVILRCVPISNHLYFYWYRQILGQKVEFLVSFYNNEISEKSEIFDDQFSVERPDGSNFTLKIRSTKLEDSAMYFCASRVRQGRGEKLFFGSGTQLSVL.

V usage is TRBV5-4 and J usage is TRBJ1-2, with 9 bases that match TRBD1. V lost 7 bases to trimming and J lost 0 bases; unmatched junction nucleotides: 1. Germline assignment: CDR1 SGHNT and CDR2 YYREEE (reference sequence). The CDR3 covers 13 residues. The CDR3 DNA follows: TGTGCCAGCGGGACAGGGTCTAACTATGGCTACACCTTC. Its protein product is CASGTGSNYGYTF.

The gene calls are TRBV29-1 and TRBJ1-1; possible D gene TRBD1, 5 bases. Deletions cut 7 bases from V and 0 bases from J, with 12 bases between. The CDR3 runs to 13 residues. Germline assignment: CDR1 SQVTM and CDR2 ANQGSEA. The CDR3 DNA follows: TGCAGCGCTTGCGTGGGGCTGAACACTGAAGCTTTCTTT. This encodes CSACVGLNTEAFF.

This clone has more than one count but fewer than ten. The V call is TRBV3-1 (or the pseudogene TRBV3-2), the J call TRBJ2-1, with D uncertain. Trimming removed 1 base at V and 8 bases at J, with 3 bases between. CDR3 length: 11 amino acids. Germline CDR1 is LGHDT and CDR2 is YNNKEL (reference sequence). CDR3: CASSQGYEQFF. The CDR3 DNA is TGTGCCAGCAGCCAAGGGTATGAGCAGTTCTTC.

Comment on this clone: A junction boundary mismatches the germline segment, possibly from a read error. The CDR3: CVSRAEGGPNYGYTF. CDR3 nucleotide sequence: TGTGTCAGCAGGGCCGAGGGAGGGCCTAACTATGGCTACACCTTC. The chain joins TRBV6-5 to TRBJ1-2; tentatively, D is TRBD1 (5 bases). Germline V gene lookup returns CDR1 MNHEY and CDR2 SVGAGI. The CDR3 runs 15 residues.

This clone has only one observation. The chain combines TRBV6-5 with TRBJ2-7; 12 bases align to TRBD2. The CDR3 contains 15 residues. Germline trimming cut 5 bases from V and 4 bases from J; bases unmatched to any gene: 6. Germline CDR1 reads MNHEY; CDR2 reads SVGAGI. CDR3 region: CASSTRGLAGYEQYF. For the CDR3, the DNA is TGTGCCAGCAGTACACGAGGACTAGCGGGGTACGAGCAGTACTTC.

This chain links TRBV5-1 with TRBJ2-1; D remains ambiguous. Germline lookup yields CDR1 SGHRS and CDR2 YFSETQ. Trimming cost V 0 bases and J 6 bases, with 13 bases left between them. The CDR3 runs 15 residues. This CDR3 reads CASSLATVKANEQFF. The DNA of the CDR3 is TGCGCCAGCAGCTTGGCGACGGTAAAAGCCAATGAGCAGTTCTTC.

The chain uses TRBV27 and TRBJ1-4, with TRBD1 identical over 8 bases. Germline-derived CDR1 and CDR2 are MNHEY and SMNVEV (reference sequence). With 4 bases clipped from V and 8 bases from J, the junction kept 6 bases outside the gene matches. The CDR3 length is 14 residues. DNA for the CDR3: TGTGCCAGCAGTTCGACAGGGGAAGGGGAAAAACTGTTTTTT. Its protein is CASSSTGEGEKLFF.

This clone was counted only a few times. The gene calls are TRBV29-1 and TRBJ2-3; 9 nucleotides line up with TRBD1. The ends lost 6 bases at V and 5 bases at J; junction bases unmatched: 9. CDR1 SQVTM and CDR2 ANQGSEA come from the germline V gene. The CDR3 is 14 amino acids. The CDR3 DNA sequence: TGCAGCGTAGCACAGGGGGCTGTAGGAGATACGCAGTATTTT. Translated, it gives CSVAQGAVGDTQYF.

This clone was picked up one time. CDR3 sequence (DNA): TGTGCCAGCAGTGAAGCGGACAGGGGCGATTTGGACATTCAGTACTTC. Translation gives CASSEADRGDLDIQYF. This rearrangement joins TRBV2 to TRBJ2-4, with 9 bases matching TRBD1. J lost 8 bases, V lost 0 bases, and 8 bases had no gene match. Germline-derived CDR1 and CDR2 are SNHLY and FYNNEI. The CDR3 sequence is 16 residues long.

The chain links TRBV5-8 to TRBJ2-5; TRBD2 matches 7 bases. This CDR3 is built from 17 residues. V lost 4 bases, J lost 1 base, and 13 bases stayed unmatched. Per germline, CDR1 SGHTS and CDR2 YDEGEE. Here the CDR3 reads CASSPRARAGLQETQYF. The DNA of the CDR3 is TGTGCCAGCAGCCCGAGGGCCCGAGCGGGGCTCCAAGAGACCCAGTACTTC.

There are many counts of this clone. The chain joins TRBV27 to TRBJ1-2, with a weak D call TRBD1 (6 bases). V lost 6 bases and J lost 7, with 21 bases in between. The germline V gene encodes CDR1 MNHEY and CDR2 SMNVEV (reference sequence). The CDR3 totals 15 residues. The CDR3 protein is CASRKGGGLQSGYTF. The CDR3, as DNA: TGTGCCAGCAGGAAGGGGGGGGGCCTACAAAGTGGCTACACCTTC.

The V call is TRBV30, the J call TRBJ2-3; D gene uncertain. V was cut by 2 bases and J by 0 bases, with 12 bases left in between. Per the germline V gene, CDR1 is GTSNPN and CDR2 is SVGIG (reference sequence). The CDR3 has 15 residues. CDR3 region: CAWSRDGLSTDTQYF. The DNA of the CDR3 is TGTGCCTGGAGTCGAGACGGCCTCAGCACAGATACGCAGTATTTT.

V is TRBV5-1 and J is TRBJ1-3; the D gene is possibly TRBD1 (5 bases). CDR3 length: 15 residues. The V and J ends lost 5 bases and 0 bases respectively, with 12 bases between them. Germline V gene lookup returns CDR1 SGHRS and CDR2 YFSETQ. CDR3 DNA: TGCGCCAGCAGGCCCGCGGGGCCCTCTGGAAACACCATATATTTT. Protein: CASRPAGPSGNTIYF.